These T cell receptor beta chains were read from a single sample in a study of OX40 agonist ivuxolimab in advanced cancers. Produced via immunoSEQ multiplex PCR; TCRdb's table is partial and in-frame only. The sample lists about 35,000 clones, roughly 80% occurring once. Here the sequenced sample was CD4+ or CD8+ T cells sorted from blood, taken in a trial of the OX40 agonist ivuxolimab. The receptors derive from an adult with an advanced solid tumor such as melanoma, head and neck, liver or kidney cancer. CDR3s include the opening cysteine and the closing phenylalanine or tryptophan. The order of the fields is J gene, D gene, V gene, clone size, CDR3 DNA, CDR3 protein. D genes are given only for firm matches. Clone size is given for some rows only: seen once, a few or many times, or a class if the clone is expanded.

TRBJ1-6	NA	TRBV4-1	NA	TGCGCCAGCAGCCAAACTCCACGGGACGCCTATAATTCACCCCTCCACTTT	CASSQTPRDAYNSPLHF
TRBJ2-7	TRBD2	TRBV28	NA	TGTGCCAGCACCCGCGGGGGATTCTACGAGCAGTACTTC	CASTRGGFYEQYF
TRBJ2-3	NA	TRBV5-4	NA	TGTGCCAGCAGCTTGCAGGGCACAGATACGCAGTATTTT	CASSLQGTDTQYF
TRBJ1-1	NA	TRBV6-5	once	TGTGCCAGCAGTTACTGGTCGGACACTGAAGCTTTCTTT	CASSYWSDTEAFF
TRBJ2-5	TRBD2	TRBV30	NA	TGTGCCTGGAGAGCCCTAACGGGAGGCAGAGAGACCCAGTACTTC	CAWRALTGGRETQYF
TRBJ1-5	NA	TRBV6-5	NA	TGTGCCAGCAGCTACGGCGCGACGGGCAATCAGCCCCAGCATTTT	CASSYGATGNQPQHF
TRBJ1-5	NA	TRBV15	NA	TGTGCCACCAGCAGAGATCAGGGGCCTCGGGGGCCCCAGCATTTT	CATSRDQGPRGPQHF
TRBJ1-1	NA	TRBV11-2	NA	TGTGCCAGCAGCTTAGACCCAGGGCAGGACACTGAAGCTTTCTTT	CASSLDPGQDTEAFF
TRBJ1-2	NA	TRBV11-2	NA	TGTGCCAGCAGCTCCGGACAGCCCCTGAGTGGCTACACCTTC	CASSSGQPLSGYTF
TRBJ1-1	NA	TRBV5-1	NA	TGCGCCAGCAGCTTGGGACCTGAAGCTTTCTTT	CASSLGPEAFF
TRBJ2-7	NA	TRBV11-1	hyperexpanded	TGTGCCAGCAGCTTAGCACCAGGACAAAACTACGAGCAGTACTTC	CASSLAPGQNYEQYF
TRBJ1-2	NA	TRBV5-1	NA	TGCGCCAGCAGCTTGGGTGTACTTAACTATGGCTACACCTTC	CASSLGVLNYGYTF
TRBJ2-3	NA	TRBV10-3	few	TGTGCCATCAGCCAAGAGGTTACAGATACGCAGTATTTT	CAISQEVTDTQYF
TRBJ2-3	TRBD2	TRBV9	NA	TGTGCCAGCAGCGTGGAAGCGGGGAGTAGCACAGATACGCAGTATTTT	CASSVEAGSSTDTQYF
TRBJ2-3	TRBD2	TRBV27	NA	TGTGCCAGCAGTGCCGGGACTAGCGGCACAGATACGCAGTATTTT	CASSAGTSGTDTQYF
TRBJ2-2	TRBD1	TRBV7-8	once	TGTGCCAGCAGCCGTTTAGACAGGGGGCCTTCCGGGGAGCTGTTTTTT	CASSRLDRGPSGELFF
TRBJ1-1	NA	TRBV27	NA	TGTGCCAGCAGTGGACGGCTGAACACTGAAGCTTTCTTT	CASSGRLNTEAFF
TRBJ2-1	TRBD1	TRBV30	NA	TGTGCCTGGGACAGGGGCTACAATGAGCAGTTCTTC	CAWDRGYNEQFF
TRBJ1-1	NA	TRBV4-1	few	TGCGCCAGCAGACGGGACACTGAAGCTTTCTTT	CASRRDTEAFF
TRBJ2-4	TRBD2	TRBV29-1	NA	TGCAGCGTGGCTGGACTAGCGCCGGAGGTTGGAAACATTCAGTACTTC	CSVAGLAPEVGNIQYF
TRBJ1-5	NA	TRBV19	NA	TGTGCCAGTAGGAGGGCGGTAAGGAATCAGCCCCAGCATTTT	CASRRAVRNQPQHF
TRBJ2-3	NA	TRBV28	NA	TGTGCCAGCAGTAATAGTCCTACAGATACGCAGTATTTT	CASSNSPTDTQYF
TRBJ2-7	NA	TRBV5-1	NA	TGCGCCAGCAGCTTGGCCTACGGGCCCTACGAGCAGTACTTC	CASSLAYGPYEQYF
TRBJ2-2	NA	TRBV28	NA	TGTGCCAGCGGGAGAGACACCGGGGAGCTGTTTTTT	CASGRDTGELFF
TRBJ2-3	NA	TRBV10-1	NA	TGCGCCAGCAGTGAGTCGGTGGGGGCGCGAGGCACAGATACGCAGTATTTT	CASSESVGARGTDTQYF
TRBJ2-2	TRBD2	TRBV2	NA	TGTGCCAGCAGTGAAAGACTAGCGGAGAACACCGGGGAGCTGTTTTTT	CASSERLAENTGELFF
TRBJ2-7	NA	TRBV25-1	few	TGTGCCAGCAGTTGGGTATACGAGCAGTACTTC	CASSWVYEQYF
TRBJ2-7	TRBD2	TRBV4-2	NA	TGTGCCAGCAGCCTATCCGGGACTAGCGGTCCCTACGAGCAGTACTTC	CASSLSGTSGPYEQYF
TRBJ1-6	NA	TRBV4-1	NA	TGCGCCAGCAGCCAAGGTTATTCACCCCTCCACTTT	CASSQGYSPLHF
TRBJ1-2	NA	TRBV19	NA	TGTGCCAGTAGTATAGAGGGGCGGAACTATGGCTACACCTTC	CASSIEGRNYGYTF
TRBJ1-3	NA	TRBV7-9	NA	TGTGCCAGCAGCCCAGCAGTCGGGTTCTCTGGAAACACCATATATTTT	CASSPAVGFSGNTIYF
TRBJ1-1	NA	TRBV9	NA	TGTGCCAGCAGCGTAGAAAGGGGGGGCACTGAAGCTTTCTTT	CASSVERGGTEAFF
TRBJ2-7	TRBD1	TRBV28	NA	TGTGCCAGCAGGACCGGGACAGGGGAACGGGGGCACGAGCAGTACTTC	CASRTGTGERGHEQYF
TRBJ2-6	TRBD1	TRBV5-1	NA	TGCGCCAGCAGCAAGGGACAGGGATACTCTGGGGCCAACGTCCTGACTTTC	CASSKGQGYSGANVLTF
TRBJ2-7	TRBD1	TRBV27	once	TGTGCCAGCAAGGATAGGGACAGGGATTCGGGTGAGCAGTACTTC	CASKDRDRDSGEQYF
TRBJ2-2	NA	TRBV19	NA	TGTGCCAGTAGTGGCCTGGGGGCGACGGCCGGGGAGCTGTTTTTT	CASSGLGATAGELFF
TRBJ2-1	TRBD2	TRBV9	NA	TGTGCCAGCAGCGTAGGGGCCTTGGCGGGGGGGCGGAACAATGAGCAGTTCTTC	CASSVGALAGGRNNEQFF
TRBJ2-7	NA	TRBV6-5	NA	TGTGCCAGCAGTTACAGGGGAGACTACGAGCAGTACTTC	CASSYRGDYEQYF
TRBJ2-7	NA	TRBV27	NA	TGTGCCAGCAGACTCAAGTGGCAGTCCTACGAGCAGTACTTC	CASRLKWQSYEQYF
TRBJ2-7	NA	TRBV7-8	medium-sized	TGTGCCAGCAGGGTGGGGACCGCTTACGAGCAGTACTTC	CASRVGTAYEQYF
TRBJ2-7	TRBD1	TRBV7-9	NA	TGTGCCAGCAGCCCCGGGACAGTTTCCTACGAGCAGTACTTC	CASSPGTVSYEQYF
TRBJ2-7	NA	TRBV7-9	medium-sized	TGTGCCAGCAGCTTAGCACCAGGACAAAACTACGAGCAGTACTTC	CASSLAPGQNYEQYF
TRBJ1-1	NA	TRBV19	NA	TGTGCCACTCTCCGGTCAGGAGAGATGAACACTGAAGCTTTCTTT	CATLRSGEMNTEAFF
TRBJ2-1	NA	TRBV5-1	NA	TGCGCCAGCAGCGTTGGACAGATTAGCTCCTACAATGAGCAGTTCTTC	CASSVGQISSYNEQFF
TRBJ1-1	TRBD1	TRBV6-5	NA	TGTGCCAGCAGCCGGGGACAGGGAGGGACTGAAGCTTTCTTT	CASSRGQGGTEAFF
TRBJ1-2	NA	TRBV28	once	TGTGCCAGCAGTTTATCCCTGGGTGGCTACACCTTC	CASSLSLGGYTF
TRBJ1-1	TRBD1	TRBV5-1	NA	TGCGCCAGCAGCTCCGGACAGGTTGAAGCTTTCTTT	CASSSGQVEAFF
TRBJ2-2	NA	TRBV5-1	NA	TGCGCCAGCAGCTACGCAGAGGAGATCGGGGAGCTGTTTTTT	CASSYAEEIGELFF
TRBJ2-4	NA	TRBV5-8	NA	TGTGCCAGCAGCTTGACCGATGCCAAAAACATTCAGTACTTC	CASSLTDAKNIQYF
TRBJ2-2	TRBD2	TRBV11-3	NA	TGTGCCAGCAGCTTACAGCGGGGGCCCAACACCGGGGAGCTGTTTTTT	CASSLQRGPNTGELFF
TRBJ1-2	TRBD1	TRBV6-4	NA	TGTGCCAGCAGTGCCGAGACAGGGGTAGATGGCTACACCTTC	CASSAETGVDGYTF
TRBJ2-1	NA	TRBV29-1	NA	TGCAGCGTCGAACAGGGAGGGCAGTTCTTC	CSVEQGGQFF
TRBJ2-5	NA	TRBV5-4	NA	TGTGCCAGCAGCTTGGGACATCCGCAAGAGACCCAGTACTTC	CASSLGHPQETQYF
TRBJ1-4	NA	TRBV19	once	TGTGCCAGTACCCCGCTGGACGGCCTTAATGAAAAACTGTTTTTT	CASTPLDGLNEKLFF